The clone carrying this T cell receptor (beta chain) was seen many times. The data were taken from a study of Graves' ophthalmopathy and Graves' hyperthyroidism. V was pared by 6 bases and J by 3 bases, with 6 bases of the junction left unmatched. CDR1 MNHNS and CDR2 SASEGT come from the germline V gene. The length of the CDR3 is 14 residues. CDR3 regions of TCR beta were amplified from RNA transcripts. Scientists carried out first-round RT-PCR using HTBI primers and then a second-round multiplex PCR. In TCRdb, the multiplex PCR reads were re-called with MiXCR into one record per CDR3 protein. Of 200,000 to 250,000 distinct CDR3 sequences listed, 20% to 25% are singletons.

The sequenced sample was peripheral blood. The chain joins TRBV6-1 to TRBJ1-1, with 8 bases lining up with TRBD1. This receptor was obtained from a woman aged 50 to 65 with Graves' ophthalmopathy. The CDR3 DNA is TGTGCCAGCAGACGAGGACAGGGCGACACTGAAGCTTTCTTT. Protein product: CASRRGQGDTEAFF.